This T cell receptor beta chain was identified in a study of cytomegalovirus exposure and HLA in healthy donors. Concerning this clone itself: Its target is not known.

Findings of the study overall: The dataset shows that most TCR sequences were rare, while some public TCRs occurred in many donors. Cytomegalovirus-associated TCR beta chains were listed, numbering roughly 150.

The method was immunoSEQ multiplex PCR; TCRdb's version includes in-frame clones alone and lacks a portion of them. The table has 78,000 or so clones, approximately 95% seen once. Germline CDR1 reads MNHEY; CDR2 reads SVGAGI. V lost 4 bases to trimming and J lost 1 base, with 10 bases between them. The CDR3 loop spans 14 amino acids. The genes are TRBV6-5 and TRBJ1-1, with TRBD1 as a possible D gene (6 bases). This clonotype originated in a man younger than 35 in good health and CMV-seropositive. The specimen sequenced was PBMCs. CDR3 nucleotide sequence: TGTGCCAGCAGTTCCGTGACAGGGAACACTGAAGCTTTCTTT. Encoded protein: CASSSVTGNTEAFF.